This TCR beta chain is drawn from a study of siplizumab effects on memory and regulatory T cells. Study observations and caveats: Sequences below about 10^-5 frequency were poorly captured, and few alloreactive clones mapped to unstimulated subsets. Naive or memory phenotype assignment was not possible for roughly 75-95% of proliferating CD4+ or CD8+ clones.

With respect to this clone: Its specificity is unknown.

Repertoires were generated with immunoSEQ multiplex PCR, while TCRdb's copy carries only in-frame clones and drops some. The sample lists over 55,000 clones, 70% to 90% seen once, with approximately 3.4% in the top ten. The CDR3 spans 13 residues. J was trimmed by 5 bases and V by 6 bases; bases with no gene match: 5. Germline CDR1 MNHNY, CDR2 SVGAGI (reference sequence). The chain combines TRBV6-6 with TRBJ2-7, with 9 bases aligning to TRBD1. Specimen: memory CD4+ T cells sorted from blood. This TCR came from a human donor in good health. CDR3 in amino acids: CASRGTGSHEQYF. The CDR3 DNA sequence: TGTGCCAGCAGAGGGACAGGGTCCCACGAGCAGTACTTC.